A selection of T cell receptor beta chains follows, all from one sample in a study of PD-1 blockade in classical Hodgkin lymphoma. This table comes from immunoSEQ multiplex PCR, and its TCRdb copy is limited to in-frame clones, with some not included. Here the sample spans 15,000 to 20,000 clones, around 75% being singletons. This sample comprised peripheral blood mononuclear cells (PBMCs), obtained at baseline. The receptors derive from a human donor with classical Hodgkin lymphoma. Both conserved end residues are part of each CDR3. Fields, in order: J gene, V gene, D gene, clone size, CDR3 DNA, CDR3 protein. The D gene is left open where the match is weak. The size of a clone is reported for some rows only, either as once, few or many, or as a class for expanded clones.

J: TRBJ2-7
V: TRBV6-5
D: TRBD2
size: few
DNA: TGTGCCAGCAGTTACTCTAGCGGGCAGTCCTACGAGCAGTACTTC
CDR3: CASSYSSGQSYEQYF

J: TRBJ2-7
V: TRBV10-3
D: -
size: -
DNA: TGTGCCATCACCCGGACCCAGGACCGTTTCGAGCAGTACTTC
CDR3: CAITRTQDRFEQYF

J: TRBJ1-4
V: TRBV29-1
D: -
size: -
DNA: TGCAGCGTTGAAAGGGAGGGGAAACTGTTTTTT
CDR3: CSVEREGKLFF

J: TRBJ2-7
V: TRBV7-2
D: TRBD2
size: -
DNA: TGTGCCAGCAGCACGACTAGCGGGCAAACCTACGAGCAGTACTTC
CDR3: CASSTTSGQTYEQYF

J: TRBJ1-2
V: TRBV4-3
D: TRBD1
size: -
DNA: TGCGCCAGCAGCCAAGAAGAGGGACAGCTTAACTATGGCTACACCTTC
CDR3: CASSQEEGQLNYGYTF

J: TRBJ2-1
V: TRBV19
D: TRBD1
size: -
DNA: TGTGCCAGCGAGGGACAGAGCTCCTACAATGAGCAGTTCTTC
CDR3: CASEGQSSYNEQFF

J: TRBJ1-2
V: TRBV6-1
D: TRBD1
size: -
DNA: TGTGCCAGCAGAACACAACAGGGGTCCTATGGCTACACCTTC
CDR3: CASRTQQGSYGYTF

J: TRBJ2-1
V: TRBV1
D: -
size: -
DNA: TGCACCAGCAGCCAACAACCGGGACTAGCGTACAATGAGCAGTTCTTC
CDR3: CTSSQQPGLAYNEQFF

J: TRBJ2-3
V: TRBV6-1
D: TRBD2
size: -
DNA: TGTGCCAGCAGTGAAGTTTGGGCTAGCGGGAGTCAGTCAGATACGCAGTATTTT
CDR3: CASSEVWASGSQSDTQYF

J: TRBJ2-5
V: TRBV5-6
D: -
size: few
DNA: TGTGCCAGCAGCTTGCGGTCTGGGCAGGGTGGTCGAGAGACCCAGTACTTC
CDR3: CASSLRSGQGGRETQYF

J: TRBJ2-1
V: TRBV7-2
D: TRBD1
size: once
DNA: TGTGCCAGCAGCTTAGCACCGGGACAGGGGTATGAGCAGTTCTTC
CDR3: CASSLAPGQGYEQFF

J: TRBJ2-7
V: TRBV7-2
D: -
size: -
DNA: TGTGCCAGCAGCTTAGATGAGTACGAGCAGTACTTC
CDR3: CASSLDEYEQYF

J: TRBJ1-2
V: TRBV18
D: TRBD1
size: -
DNA: TGTGCCAGCTCACCAAATACAGGGGATGGCTACACCTTC
CDR3: CASSPNTGDGYTF

J: TRBJ2-4
V: TRBV6-5
D: -
size: once
DNA: TGTGCCAGCAGTTCCGCCGAGGGGGGGAAAAACATTCAGTACTTC
CDR3: CASSSAEGGKNIQYF

J: TRBJ2-1
V: TRBV4-2
D: -
size: -
DNA: TGTGCCAGCAGCCAAGTTTCAGTACCTTACAATGAGCAGTTCTTC
CDR3: CASSQVSVPYNEQFF

J: TRBJ1-2
V: TRBV13
D: -
size: -
DNA: TGTGCCAGCAGCTTAGGCCGTGGGGCATCCTATGGCTACACCTTC
CDR3: CASSLGRGASYGYTF

J: TRBJ2-5
V: TRBV7-2
D: -
size: few
DNA: TGTGCCAGCAGCCCGAATTCAATTCCCGGAGAGACCCAGTACTTC
CDR3: CASSPNSIPGETQYF